The 23 T cell receptor beta chains reported below all come from one sample, sequenced in a study of T cells in localized non-small cell lung cancer. Profiled with immunoSEQ multiplex PCR; TCRdb holds only in-frame clones, not every one. The data show 2,000 to 2,500 clones, roughly 23% seen once. The source material was lung tumor tissue, sampled before any cancer treatment. The source of these receptors is a female donor older than 55 with stage II lung adenocarcinoma.

This clone occurred a few times. This chain joins TRBV11-3 and TRBJ2-3; possibly TRBD1 for D (6 bases). V lost 7 bases and J 0 bases, leaving 20 bases between the germline ends. Germline V gives CDR1 SGHNT, CDR2 YENEEA. The CDR3 consists of 17 residues. Here the CDR3 DNA reads TGTGCCAGCAAGGGGGTCCTGCCGACCTTGAGCACAGATACGCAGTATTTT. Its translation is CASKGVLPTLSTDTQYF. Supplemented by reference TRBV11-3 and TRBJ2-3, the full variable domain reads EAGVVQSPRYKIIEKKQPVAFWCNPISGHNTLYWYLQNLGQGPELLIRYENEEAVDDSQLPKDRFSAERLKGVDSTLKIQPAELGDSAVYLCASKGVLPTLSTDTQYFGPGTRLTVL.

This clone was recorded a few times. J is TRBJ2-5 and V is TRBV11-3; D is tentatively TRBD1 or TRBD2 (6 bases each). CDR1 is SGHNT and CDR2 is YENEEA in the germline V gene. V lost 6 bases to trimming and J lost 1 base, with 12 bases between them. CDR3 length: 14 residues. The CDR3 DNA follows: TGTGCCAGCAGTCCGGGGGCCACCCAAGAGACCCAGTACTTC. Encoded protein: CASSPGATQETQYF.

This sequence joins TRBV19 and TRBJ2-7, with a tentative D call TRBD2 (5 bases). CDR1 LNHDA and CDR2 SQIVND come from the germline V gene (reference sequence). Trimming took off 4 bases at V and 0 bases at J, with 13 bases between the two ends. The CDR3 covers 15 residues. CDR3 in DNA: TGTGCCAGTAGTAATCGAGGGTTCAGCTCCTACGAGCAGTACTTC. It codes for CASSNRGFSSYEQYF.

The chain carries TRBV5-1 and TRBJ2-2; 9 bases agree with TRBD1. There are 17 residues in the CDR3. The ends lost 4 bases at V and 8 bases at J; junction bases unmatched: 15. Germline V gives CDR1 SGHRS, CDR2 YFSETQ. CDR3 coding DNA: TGCGCCAGCAGCCCCGGGTTCGGGACAGGGACCTTGGGGGAGCTGTTTTTT. Its protein is CASSPGFGTGTLGELFF.

This clone is classed as medium-sized. This sequence joins TRBV6-8 and TRBJ1-6, with TRBD1 matching over 7 bases. CDR3 length: 15 amino acids. J gave up 9 bases and V 1 base, and 6 bases lay outside the gene matches. Germline loops: CDR1 MNHGY, CDR2 SAAAGT. CDR3 bases: TGTGCCAGCAGTTACTTGGGACAGCATAGTTCACCCCTCCACTTT. It yields the protein CASSYLGQHSSPLHF.

V usage is TRBV11-3 and J usage is TRBJ2-2; tentatively, D is TRBD1 (6 bases). Germline lookup yields CDR1 SGHNT and CDR2 YENEEA. The CDR3 runs 14 residues. Trimming pared 7 bases from V and 6 bases from J, leaving 15 bases between. In DNA form, the CDR3 reads TGTGCCAGCACCCCGGACAGTCTCGCCGGGGAGCTGTTTTTT. It encodes CASTPDSLAGELFF.

The chain has TRBV19 and TRBJ1-2, with 7 bases matching TRBD1. This CDR3 region has 15 residues. The J segment lost 6 bases and the V segment lost 7 bases, leaving 14 bases of the junction unmatched. The V gene's germline CDR1 is LNHDA and CDR2 SQIVND (reference sequence). Here the CDR3 reads CASTQTGSGFDGYTF. The DNA of the CDR3 is TGTGCCAGTACGCAGACAGGGTCGGGTTTTGATGGCTACACCTTC.

This clone ranks as large. The chain links TRBV19 to TRBJ2-7; D ambiguous. The CDR3 covers 13 residues. Germline V gene sequence: CDR1 LNHDA, CDR2 SQIVND (reference sequence). V lost 0 bases to trimming and J lost 7 bases, with 10 bases between them. CDR3 sequence: CASSIDPGREQYF. The DNA of the CDR3 is TGTGCCAGTAGTATAGATCCGGGCCGGGAGCAGTACTTC.

The chain joins TRBV19 to TRBJ2-3; 8 nucleotides line up with TRBD2. The CDR3 length is 16 residues. Unmatched junction bases numbered 11, after V lost 1 base and J lost 8 bases. Germline V gene sequence: CDR1 LNHDA, CDR2 SQIVND (reference sequence). The CDR3 region is CASSIVPGGPSGTQYF. For the CDR3, the DNA is TGTGCCAGTAGTATAGTTCCGGGAGGGCCATCAGGTACGCAGTATTTT.

This clone has only a few counts. The chain is built from TRBV11-3 and TRBJ1-2, with D possibly matching TRBD1 (5 bases). V was trimmed by 3 bases and J by 7 bases, leaving 30 bases between them. Germline V gives CDR1 SGHNT, CDR2 YENEEA. The CDR3 contains 19 residues. The CDR3 DNA follows: TGTGCCAGCAGCTTCAGGGCTCCGGGACCGCTCGCTAACTATCGTGGCTACACCTTC. Translated, it gives CASSFRAPGPLANYRGYTF.

By proportion, this clone is large. The chain joins TRBV9 to TRBJ1-1, with D perhaps matching TRBD1 (5 bases). This CDR3 has 14 residues. V was clipped by 5 bases and J by 4 bases, with 15 bases between them. The germline V gene has CDR1 SGDLS and CDR2 YYNGEE. The CDR3 DNA reads TGTGCCAGCAGTGAAACGGCAGGGAGCACTGAAGCTTTCTTT. Protein sequence: CASSETAGSTEAFF.

V usage is TRBV19 and J usage is TRBJ1-5; D call uncertain. Trimming shortened V by 1 base and J by 9 bases, and 10 bases separated the two germline ends. The CDR3 totals 13 residues. Germline lookup yields CDR1 LNHDA and CDR2 SQIVND (reference sequence). CDR3 in amino acids: CASSIGFSMPQHF. In DNA, the CDR3 is TGTGCCAGTAGTATAGGTTTCTCGATGCCCCAGCATTTT.

This clone was detected only a few times. The chain is built from TRBV18 and TRBJ2-2; TRBD1 agrees at 10 bases. Per germline, CDR1 KGHSH and CDR2 LQKENI. V lost 3 bases and J lost 6; bases outside the gene matches: 4. This CDR3 has 15 amino acids. CDR3 DNA: TGTGCCAGCTCACCGGGACAGGGGATCCCCGGGGAGCTGTTTTTT. Amino acid sequence: CASSPGQGIPGELFF.

In its sample, this clone ranks as medium-sized. The chain carries TRBV9 and TRBJ1-1, with 8 positions matching TRBD1. The CDR3 spans 15 residues. CDR1 is SGDLS, CDR2 YYNGEE, per germline. Trimming at V came to 3 bases and at J to 4 bases, leaving 8 bases not matched to a gene. The CDR3 loop is CASSADPRGPTEAFF. The CDR3 nucleotides are TGTGCCAGCAGCGCGGACCCCAGGGGGCCCACTGAAGCTTTCTTT.

J is TRBJ2-1 and V is TRBV6-8; 14 bases align to TRBD2. V dropped 3 bases and J dropped 5; count of bases not matched to a gene: 15. The CDR3 is 20 amino acids. Looked up from germline, CDR1 is MNHGY and CDR2 is SAAAGT. The CDR3 DNA is TGTGCCAGCAGTTATCCCGGGACTAGCGGGAGTATAGTTCACCACAATGAGCAGTTCTTC. Translation gives CASSYPGTSGSIVHHNEQFF.

This clone was counted between two and nine times. V usage is TRBV12-2 and J usage is TRBJ2-7; the table's D call TRBD2 went unverified against the DNA. TRBV12-2 is tagged as a pseudogene. CDR3 length: 15 amino acids. CDR3 coding DNA: TGTGCCAGTATTAGGTGGGCGGGAGGGCCGAACGAGCAGTACTTC. Amino acid sequence: CASIRWAGGPNEQYF.

The J gene is TRBJ2-1, the V gene TRBV4-1; tentative D call: TRBD2 (7 bases). CDR1 and CDR2 from the germline V gene are MGHRA and YSYEKL. CDR3 size: 18 residues. V shed 4 bases and J shed 8 bases, with 27 bases lying between them. The CDR3 loop is CASSPSGGGGGSTHEQFF. The CDR3 coding sequence is TGCGCCAGCAGCCCAAGTGGGGGGGGCGGCGGGAGTACGCATGAGCAGTTCTTC.

Only a few counts were recorded for this clone. The chain links TRBV11-3 to TRBJ2-1; D uncertain. This CDR3 contains 16 residues. Germline V gives CDR1 SGHNT, CDR2 YENEEA. V was clipped by 3 bases and J by 4 bases, with 16 bases between them. CDR3 nucleotides: TGTGCCAGCAGCTTCGCTGCATCGGGCCCGTACAATGAGCAGTTCTTC. This encodes CASSFAASGPYNEQFF.

This clone has more than one count but fewer than ten. The rearrangement joins TRBV28 to TRBJ1-1; D may be TRBD1 (5 bases). V dropped 8 bases and J dropped 2 bases, with 15 bases sitting between them. The CDR3 runs 14 residues. The V gene's germline CDR1 is MDHEN and CDR2 SYDVKM. The DNA of the CDR3 is TGTGCCAGCCCTCGGGCAGGGACTAACACTGAAGCTTTCTTT. Protein product: CASPRAGTNTEAFF.

This chain joins TRBV9 and TRBJ2-7; no clear D. Trimming stripped 0 bases from V and 4 bases from J, with 17 bases between. Germline CDR1 reads SGDLS; CDR2 reads YYNGEE. The CDR3 runs to 16 residues. The CDR3 DNA reads TGTGCCAGCAGCGTAGGCCTCGAGGCAGGAATATACGAGCAGTACTTC. It codes for CASSVGLEAGIYEQYF.

The gene calls are TRBV28 and TRBJ2-6, with 7 nucleotides matching TRBD1. The junction had 12 bases not matched to a gene; V was cut back by 7 bases and J by 0 bases. Looked up from germline, CDR1 is MDHEN and CDR2 is SYDVKM. The CDR3 length is 18 residues. For the CDR3, the DNA is TGTGCCAGCACCGTGACAGGGCGGGCTCTCTCTGGGGCCAACGTCCTGACTTTC. Protein product: CASTVTGRALSGANVLTF.

This clone was counted between two and nine times. The chain is built from TRBV9 and TRBJ2-7; 7 bases match TRBD1. The ends lost 3 bases at V and 2 bases at J; junction bases unmatched: 8. Germline V CDR1 and CDR2: SGDLS, YYNGEE. This CDR3 is built from 15 residues. The CDR3 protein is CASSAADRPPYEQYF. The DNA for the CDR3 is TGTGCCAGCAGCGCCGCGGACAGGCCCCCCTACGAGCAGTACTTC.

This clone was detected only a few times. The rearrangement uses TRBV8-2 and TRBJ2-7; the table's D gene call, TRBD1, was not cross checked with the DNA. TRBV8-2 is flagged as a pseudogene. This CDR3 is 15 amino acids long. The CDR3 reads CASSPGTGGAYEQYF. CDR3 coding DNA: TGTGCCAGCAGTCCCGGGACAGGGGGCGCCTACGAGCAGTACTTC.